The sequence of this T cell receptor beta chain was determined in a study of blood T cell repertoires in COVID-19. Study-wide background: From the United States, Italy and Spain came samples of acute and convalescent COVID-19. Nucleic acid was either cDNA or gDNA, and it came from T cells, B-cell-depleted T cells, or PBMCs.

The sample holds a few counts of this clone. The V segment lost 4 bases and the J segment 4 bases; nucleotides outside the gene matches: 15. Germline CDR1 is SNHLY and CDR2 is FYNNEI. The CDR3 runs 18 residues. Per the original data handling: Estimated nucleated cell counts came from reference gene primer amplification. TCRdb keeps only in-frame clones here, not all; method: immunoSEQ multiplex PCR. The V and J calls and clone size come from that table; D and trimming were worked out from the DNA. The sample carries tens of thousands of clones, less than 90% recorded once. The receptor's source is a man in his forties or fifties with acute or convalescent COVID-19. The rearrangement links TRBV2 to TRBJ1-4; 7 nucleotides line up with TRBD1. The material sequenced was peripheral blood. As DNA, the CDR3 is TGTGCCAGCAGTGCTCGACAGGGAGATCCCCTGGGTAATGAAAAACTGTTTTTT. Amino acids: CASSARQGDPLGNEKLFF.